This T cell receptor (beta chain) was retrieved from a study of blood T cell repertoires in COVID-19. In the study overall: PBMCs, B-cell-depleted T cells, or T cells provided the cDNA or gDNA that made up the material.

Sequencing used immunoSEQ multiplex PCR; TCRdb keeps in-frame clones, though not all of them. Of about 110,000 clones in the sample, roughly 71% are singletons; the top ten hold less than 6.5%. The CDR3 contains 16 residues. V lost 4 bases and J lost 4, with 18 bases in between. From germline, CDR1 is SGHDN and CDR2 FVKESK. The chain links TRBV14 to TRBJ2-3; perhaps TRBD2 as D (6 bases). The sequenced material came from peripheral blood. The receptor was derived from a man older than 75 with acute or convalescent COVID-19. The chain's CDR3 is CASSRAGGGPADTQYF. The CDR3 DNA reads TGTGCCAGCAGCCGGGCCGGCGGAGGGCCTGCAGATACGCAGTATTTT.